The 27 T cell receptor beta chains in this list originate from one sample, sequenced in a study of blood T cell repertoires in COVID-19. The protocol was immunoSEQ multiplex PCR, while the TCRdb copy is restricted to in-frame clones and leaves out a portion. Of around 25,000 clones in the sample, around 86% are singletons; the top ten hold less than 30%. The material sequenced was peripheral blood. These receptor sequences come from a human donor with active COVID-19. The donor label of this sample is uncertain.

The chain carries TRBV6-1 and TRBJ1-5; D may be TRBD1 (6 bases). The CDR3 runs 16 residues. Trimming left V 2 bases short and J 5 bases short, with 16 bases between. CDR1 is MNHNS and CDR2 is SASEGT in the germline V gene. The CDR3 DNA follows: TGTGCCAGCAGTGAATCCCCGGGAGGGGGTTATCAGCCCCAGCATTTT. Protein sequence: CASSESPGGGYQPQHF.

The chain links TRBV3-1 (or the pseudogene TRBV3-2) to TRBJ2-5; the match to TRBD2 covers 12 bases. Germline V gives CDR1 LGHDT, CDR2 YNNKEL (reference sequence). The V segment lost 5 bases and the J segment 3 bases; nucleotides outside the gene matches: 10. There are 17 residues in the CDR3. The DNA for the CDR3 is TGTGCCAGCAGCTCCCAATTCAGACTAGCGGGAGAAGAGACCCAGTACTTC. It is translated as CASSSQFRLAGEETQYF.

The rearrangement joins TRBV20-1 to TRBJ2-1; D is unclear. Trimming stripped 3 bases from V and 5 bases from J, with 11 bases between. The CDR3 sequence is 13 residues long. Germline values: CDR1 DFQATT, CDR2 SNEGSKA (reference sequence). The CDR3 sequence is CSASLGSNNEQFF. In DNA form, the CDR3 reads TGCAGTGCTAGTTTGGGCAGCAACAATGAGCAGTTCTTC.

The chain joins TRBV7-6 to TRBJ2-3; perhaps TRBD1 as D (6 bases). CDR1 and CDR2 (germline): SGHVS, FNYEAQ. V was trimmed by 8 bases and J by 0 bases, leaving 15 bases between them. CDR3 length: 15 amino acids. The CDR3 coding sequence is TGTGCCAGCTCCCTCTCCCAGGGGAGCACAGATACGCAGTATTTT. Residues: CASSLSQGSTDTQYF.

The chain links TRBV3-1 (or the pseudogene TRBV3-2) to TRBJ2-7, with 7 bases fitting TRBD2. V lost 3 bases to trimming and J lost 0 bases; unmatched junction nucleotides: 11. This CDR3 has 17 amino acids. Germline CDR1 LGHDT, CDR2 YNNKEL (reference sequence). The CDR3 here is CASSHSGKRQSSYEQYF. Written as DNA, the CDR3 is TGTGCCAGCAGCCACAGCGGGAAACGTCAGAGCTCCTACGAGCAGTACTTC.

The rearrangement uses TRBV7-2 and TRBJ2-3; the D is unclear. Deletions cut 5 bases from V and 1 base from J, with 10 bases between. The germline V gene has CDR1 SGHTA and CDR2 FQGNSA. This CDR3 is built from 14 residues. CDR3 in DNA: TGTGCCAGCAGCCAAGACTCTGGCACAGATACGCAGTATTTT. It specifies CASSQDSGTDTQYF.

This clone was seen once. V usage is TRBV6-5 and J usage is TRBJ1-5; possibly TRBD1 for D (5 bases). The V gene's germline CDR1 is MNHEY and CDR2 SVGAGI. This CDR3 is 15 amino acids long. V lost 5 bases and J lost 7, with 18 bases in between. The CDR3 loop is CASSPRGGDGQPQHF. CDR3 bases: TGTGCCAGCAGTCCCCGGGGAGGGGATGGCCAGCCCCAGCATTTT.

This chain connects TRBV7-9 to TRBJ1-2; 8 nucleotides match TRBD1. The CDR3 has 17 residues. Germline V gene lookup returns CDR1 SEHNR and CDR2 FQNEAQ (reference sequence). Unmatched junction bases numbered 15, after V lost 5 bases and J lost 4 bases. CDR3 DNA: TGTGCCAGCAGCGACAGGGGTGGAGCGGGGGGGGCCTATGGCTACACCTTC. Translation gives CASSDRGGAGGAYGYTF.

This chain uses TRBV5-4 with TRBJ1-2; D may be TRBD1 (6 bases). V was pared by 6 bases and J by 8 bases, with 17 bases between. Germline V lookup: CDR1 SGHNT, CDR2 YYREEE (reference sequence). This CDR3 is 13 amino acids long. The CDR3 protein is CASTLQGANGYTF. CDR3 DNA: TGTGCCAGCACCTTACAGGGAGCCAACGGCTACACCTTC.

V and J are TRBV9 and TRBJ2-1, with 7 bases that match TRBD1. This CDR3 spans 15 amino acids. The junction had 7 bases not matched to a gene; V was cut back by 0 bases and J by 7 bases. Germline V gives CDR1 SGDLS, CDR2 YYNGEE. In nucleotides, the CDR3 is TGTGCCAGCAGCGTAGAGGGGACAGCGAGAAATGAGCAGTTCTTC. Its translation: CASSVEGTARNEQFF.

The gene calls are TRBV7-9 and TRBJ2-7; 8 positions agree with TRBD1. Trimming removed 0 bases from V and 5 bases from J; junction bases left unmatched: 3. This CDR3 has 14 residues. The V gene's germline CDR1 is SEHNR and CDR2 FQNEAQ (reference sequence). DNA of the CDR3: TGTGCCAGCAGCTTAGCCAGGACAGGGAACGAGCAGTACTTC. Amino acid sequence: CASSLARTGNEQYF.

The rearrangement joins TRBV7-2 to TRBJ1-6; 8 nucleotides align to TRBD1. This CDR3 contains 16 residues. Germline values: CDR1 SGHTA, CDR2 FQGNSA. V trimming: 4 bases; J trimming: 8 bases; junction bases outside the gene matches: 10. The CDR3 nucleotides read TGTGCCAGCAGCTCCCGGCGACAGGGGAGGGATTCACCCCTCCACTTT. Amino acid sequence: CASSSRRQGRDSPLHF.

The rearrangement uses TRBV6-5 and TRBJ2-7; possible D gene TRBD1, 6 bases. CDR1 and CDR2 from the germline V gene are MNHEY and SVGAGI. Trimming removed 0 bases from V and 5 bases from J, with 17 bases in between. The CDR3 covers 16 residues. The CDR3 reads CASSYSISGEFNEQYF. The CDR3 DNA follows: TGTGCCAGCAGTTACTCTATTTCAGGGGAGTTTAACGAGCAGTACTTC.

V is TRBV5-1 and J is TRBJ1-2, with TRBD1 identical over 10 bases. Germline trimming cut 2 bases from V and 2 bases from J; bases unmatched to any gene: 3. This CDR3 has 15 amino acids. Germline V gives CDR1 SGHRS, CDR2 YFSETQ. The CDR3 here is CASSLGTGANYGYTF. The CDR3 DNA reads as TGCGCCAGCAGCTTAGGGACAGGGGCAAACTATGGCTACACCTTC.

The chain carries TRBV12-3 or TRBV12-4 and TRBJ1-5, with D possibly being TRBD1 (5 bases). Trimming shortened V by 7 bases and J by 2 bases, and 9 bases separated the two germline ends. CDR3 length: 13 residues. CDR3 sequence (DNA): TGTGCCAGCATGCGGGGCGGCAATCAGCCCCAGCATTTT. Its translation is CASMRGGNQPQHF.

The CDR3 DNA is TGCGCCAGCAGCCCGACTCCAGGGGGTGAGGGGACAGATACGCAGTATTTT. It codes for CASSPTPGGEGTDTQYF. The chain links TRBV5-1 to TRBJ2-3; 7 bases map to TRBD1. The germline V gene encodes CDR1 SGHRS and CDR2 YFSETQ. The V segment lost 4 bases and the J segment 3 bases; nucleotides outside the gene matches: 14. This CDR3 comprises 17 residues.

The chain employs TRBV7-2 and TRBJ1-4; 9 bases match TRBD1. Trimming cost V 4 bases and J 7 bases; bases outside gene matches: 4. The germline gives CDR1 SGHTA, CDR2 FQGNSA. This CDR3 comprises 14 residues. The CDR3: CASSSRQGGEKLFF. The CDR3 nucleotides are TGTGCCAGCAGCTCCCGACAGGGGGGTGAAAAACTGTTTTTT.

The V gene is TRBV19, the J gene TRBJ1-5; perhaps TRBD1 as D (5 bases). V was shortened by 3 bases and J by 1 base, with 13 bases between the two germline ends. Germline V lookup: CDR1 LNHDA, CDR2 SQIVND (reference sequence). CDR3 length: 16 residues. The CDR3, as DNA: TGTGCCAGTAGTATCGGGGGGGGTGGCAGCAATCAGCCCCAGCATTTT. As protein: CASSIGGGGSNQPQHF.

CDR3 residues: CASSFDLGGENTEAFF. The DNA of the CDR3 is TGTGCCAGCAGCTTCGACCTGGGGGGGGAGAACACTGAAGCTTTCTTT. This chain uses TRBV7-9 with TRBJ1-1; tentatively, D is TRBD1 (5 bases). CDR1 is SEHNR, CDR2 FQNEAQ, per germline (reference sequence). The CDR3 covers 16 residues. V was trimmed by 3 bases and J by 1 base, leaving 15 bases between them.

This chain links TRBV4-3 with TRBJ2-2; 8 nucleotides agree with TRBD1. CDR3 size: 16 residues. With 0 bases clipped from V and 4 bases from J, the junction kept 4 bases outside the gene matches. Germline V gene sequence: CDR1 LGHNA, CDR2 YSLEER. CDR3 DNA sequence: TGCGCCAGCAGCCAAGATAGACAGGGGCTCACCGGGGAGCTGTTTTTT. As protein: CASSQDRQGLTGELFF.

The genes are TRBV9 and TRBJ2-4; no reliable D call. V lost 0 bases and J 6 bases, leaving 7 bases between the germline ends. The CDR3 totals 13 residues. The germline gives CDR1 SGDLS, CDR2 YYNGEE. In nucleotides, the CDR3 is TGTGCCAGCAGCGTAGGTGGCTCAAACATTCAGTACTTC. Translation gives CASSVGGSNIQYF.

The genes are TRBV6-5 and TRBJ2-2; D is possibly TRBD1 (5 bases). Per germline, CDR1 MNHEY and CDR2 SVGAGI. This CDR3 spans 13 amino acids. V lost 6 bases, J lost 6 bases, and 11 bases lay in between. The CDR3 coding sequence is TGTGCCAGCAGGGCAGGGTATCCCGGGGAGCTGTTTTTT. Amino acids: CASRAGYPGELFF.

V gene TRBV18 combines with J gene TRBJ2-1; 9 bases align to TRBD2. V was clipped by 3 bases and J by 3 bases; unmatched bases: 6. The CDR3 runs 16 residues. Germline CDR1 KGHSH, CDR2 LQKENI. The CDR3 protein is CASSPPAGGRYNEQFF. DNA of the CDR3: TGTGCCAGCTCACCCCCCGCGGGAGGGCGCTACAATGAGCAGTTCTTC.

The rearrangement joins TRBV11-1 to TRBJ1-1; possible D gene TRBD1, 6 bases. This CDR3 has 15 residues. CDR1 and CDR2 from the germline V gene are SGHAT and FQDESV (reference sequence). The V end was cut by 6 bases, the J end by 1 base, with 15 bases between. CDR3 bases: TGTGCCAGCAGGGAAGAACAGGGAGAGAACACTGAAGCTTTCTTT. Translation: CASREEQGENTEAFF.

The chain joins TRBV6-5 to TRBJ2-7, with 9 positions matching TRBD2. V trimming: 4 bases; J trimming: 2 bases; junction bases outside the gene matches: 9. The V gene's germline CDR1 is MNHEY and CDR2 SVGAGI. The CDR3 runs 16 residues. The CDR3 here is CASSWGQAGGPYEQYF. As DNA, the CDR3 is TGTGCCAGCAGTTGGGGTCAGGCGGGAGGGCCCTACGAGCAGTACTTC.

The CDR3, as DNA: TGTGCCAGCAGCCCTGCAGGGGGCAATCAGCCCCAGCATTTT. Protein product: CASSPAGGNQPQHF. The chain has TRBV6-6 and TRBJ1-5; D is possibly TRBD1 (6 bases). The CDR3 runs 14 residues. V was cut by 6 bases and J by 2 bases, with 11 bases left in between. Germline CDR1 is MNHNY and CDR2 is SVGAGI (reference sequence).

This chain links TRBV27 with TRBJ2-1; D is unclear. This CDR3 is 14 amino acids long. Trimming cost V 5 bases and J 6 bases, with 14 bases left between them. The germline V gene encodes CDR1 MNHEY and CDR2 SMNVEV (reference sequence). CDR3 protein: CASSSFGSRNEQFF. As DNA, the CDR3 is TGTGCCAGCAGTAGCTTCGGGTCCCGCAATGAGCAGTTCTTC.